This TCR beta chain was captured in a study of naive and memory T cell subsets. Treatment meaning: skin biopsy from PPD injection site in Mantoux-positive individual. Cells were not sorted; total RNA input targeted about 1 to 1000 ng. An oligonucleotide containing a UMI was ligated to the 3' end of TCR cDNA. Individuals with a positive Mantoux test gave biopsies from PPD-injected skin. Whole-study findings and limits: TCRs were reportedly recovered from both biopsy types, mostly tuberculin test sites.

This clonotype was counted ten times or more. The antigen remains undetermined. Per the germline V gene, CDR1 is LNHDA and CDR2 is SQIVND (reference sequence). Trimming pared 1 base from V and 10 bases from J, leaving 11 bases between. CDR3 length: 13 amino acids. For blood and skin samples, reverse transcription used TCR alpha and beta constant primers. One entry per CDR3 protein, called by TCRdb with MiXCR from the UMI-ligation and nested PCR reads. The table includes 18,000 or so distinct CDR3 sequences, approximately 9.6% detected once. This clonotype originated in an adult in good health. The sample in question was skin, obtained from a tuberculin skin test site. V gene TRBV19 combines with J gene TRBJ2-4; no firm D call. This CDR3 is CASSIGSTVIQYF. CDR3 DNA sequence: TGTGCCAGTAGTATAGGGTCCACGGTAATTCAGTACTTC.